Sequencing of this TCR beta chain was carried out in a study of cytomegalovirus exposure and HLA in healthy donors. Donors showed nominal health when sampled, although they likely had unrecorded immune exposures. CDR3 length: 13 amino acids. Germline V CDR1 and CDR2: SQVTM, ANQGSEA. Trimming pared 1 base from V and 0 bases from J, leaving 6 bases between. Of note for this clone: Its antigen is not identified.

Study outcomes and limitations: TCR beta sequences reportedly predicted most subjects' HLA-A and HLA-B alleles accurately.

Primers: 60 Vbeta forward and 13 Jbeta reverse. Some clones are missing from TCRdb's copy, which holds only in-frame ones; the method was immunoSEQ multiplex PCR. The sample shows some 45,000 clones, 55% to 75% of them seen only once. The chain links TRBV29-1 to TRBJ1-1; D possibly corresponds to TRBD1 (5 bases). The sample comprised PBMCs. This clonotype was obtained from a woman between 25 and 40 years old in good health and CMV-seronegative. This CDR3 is CSVEGTLNTEAFF. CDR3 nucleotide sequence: TGCAGCGTTGAAGGGACACTGAACACTGAAGCTTTCTTT.